This T cell receptor (beta chain) is from a study of blood T cell repertoires in COVID-19. V trimming: 4 bases; J trimming: 4 bases; junction bases outside the gene matches: 3. This CDR3 spans 14 amino acids. Looked up from germline, CDR1 is MNHEY and CDR2 is SMNVEV (reference sequence). Clones were read by immunoSEQ multiplex PCR, and TCRdb kept only the in-frame ones, dropping some. The sample shows about 200,000 clones, 88% of them seen only once. This clone was seen a single time. Sequencing used peripheral blood. The chain carries TRBV27 and TRBJ1-3; 8 bases line up with TRBD1. This receptor was taken from a man aged 18 to 29 with active or convalescent COVID-19. In DNA, the CDR3 is TGTGCCAGCAGTTCAGGGGGCCGAGGAAACACCATATATTTT. Its translation: CASSSGGRGNTIYF.